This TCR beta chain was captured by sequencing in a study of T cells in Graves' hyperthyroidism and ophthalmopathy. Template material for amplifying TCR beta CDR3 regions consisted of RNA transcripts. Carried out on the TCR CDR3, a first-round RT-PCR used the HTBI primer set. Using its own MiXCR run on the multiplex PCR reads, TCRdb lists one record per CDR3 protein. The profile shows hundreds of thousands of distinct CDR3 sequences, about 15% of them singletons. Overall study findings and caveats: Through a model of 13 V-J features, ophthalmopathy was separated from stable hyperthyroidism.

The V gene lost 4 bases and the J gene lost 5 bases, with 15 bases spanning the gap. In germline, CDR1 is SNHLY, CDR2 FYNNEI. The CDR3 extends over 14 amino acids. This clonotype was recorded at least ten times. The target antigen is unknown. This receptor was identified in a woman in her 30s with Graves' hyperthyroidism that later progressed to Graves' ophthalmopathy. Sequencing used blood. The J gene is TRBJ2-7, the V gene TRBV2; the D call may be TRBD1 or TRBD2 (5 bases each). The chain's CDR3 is CASSVGTQFDEQYF. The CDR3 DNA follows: TGTGCCAGCAGTGTAGGGACCCAATTCGACGAGCAGTACTTC.